The clone carrying this TCR beta chain was seen only a few times. Its matching antigen is unknown. Cultured CD4+ T-cell DNA underwent Oncomine TCR Beta short-read sequencing. TCRdb ran MiXCR on the PCR reads and lists one entry per CDR3 protein. The sample includes 8,800 or so distinct CDR3 sequences, 40% to 60% seen only once; the top ten take around 16%. Stated treatment: roughly 10-day PBMC culture with coronavirus spike peptide pools or control peptides (ViraFEST assay). According to the study, CD4+ T cells from the unexposed donor were gathered ahead of the COVID-19 pandemic (2011-2018). Germline V CDR1 and CDR2: DFQATT, SNEGSKA (reference sequence). The CDR3 sequence is 15 residues long. The junction had 12 bases not matched to a gene; V was cut back by 5 bases and J by 3 bases. These data are taken from a study of vaccination and CD4 T cells after COVID-19.

The gene calls are TRBV20-1 and TRBJ1-2; 7 nucleotides line up with TRBD1. The origin of this receptor is a human donor in good health. Input material: CD4+ T cells from blood, cultured in vitro. DNA for the CDR3: TGCAGTGCTTTTGTCAGGGGGAGGGGTCACTATGGCTACACCTTC. This translates into CSAFVRGRGHYGYTF.